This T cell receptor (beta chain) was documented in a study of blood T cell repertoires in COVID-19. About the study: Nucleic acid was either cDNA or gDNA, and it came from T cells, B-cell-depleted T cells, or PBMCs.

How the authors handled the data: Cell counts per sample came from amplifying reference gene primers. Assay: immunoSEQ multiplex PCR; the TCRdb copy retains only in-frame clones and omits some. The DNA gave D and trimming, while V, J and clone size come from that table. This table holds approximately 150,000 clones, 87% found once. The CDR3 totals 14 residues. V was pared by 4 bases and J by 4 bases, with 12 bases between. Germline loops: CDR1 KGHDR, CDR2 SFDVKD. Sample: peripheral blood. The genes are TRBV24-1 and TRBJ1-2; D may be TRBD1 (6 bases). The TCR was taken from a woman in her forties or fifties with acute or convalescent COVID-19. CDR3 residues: CATSETGRLYGYTF. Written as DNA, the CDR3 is TGTGCCACCAGTGAGACAGGCCGCCTCTATGGCTACACCTTC.